The clone carrying this TCR beta chain was counted many times. The TCR beta library used iRepertoire HTBI primers with Arm-PCR amplification of CDR3. TCRdb re-called the multiplex PCR reads with MiXCR, one entry per CDR3 protein. The sample has approximately 400,000 distinct CDR3 sequences, about 11% seen once; the top ten hold approximately 19%. This CDR3 has 14 amino acids. The trim removed 0 bases at V and 5 bases at J, leaving 5 bases unmatched. CDR1 and CDR2 from the germline V gene are DFQATT and SNEGSKA (reference sequence). This sample was included in a study of regulatory T cells in long-lasting Graves disease. The time point is: newly diagnosed GD, antithyroid drugs for less than 3 months. Construction of the TCR library relied on RNA isolated from PBMCs. This same sample was also part of a study on T cells in Graves' hyperthyroidism and ophthalmopathy. That work states: An initial round of RT-PCR targeting the TCR CDR3 relied on the HTBI primer set. Blood samples included most of the expanded thyroid clonotypes exceeding 0.001.

The source was peripheral blood mononuclear cells (PBMCs), collected at new diagnosis, from a patient treated with antithyroid drugs. The chain has TRBV20-1 and TRBJ2-5, with 8 bases fitting TRBD1. This clonotype originated in a woman aged 18-29 years with Graves disease. CDR3 in amino acids: CSARDQQGGETQYF. DNA of the CDR3: TGCAGTGCTAGAGATCAACAGGGGGGCGAGACCCAGTACTTC.